The 19 T cell receptor beta chains presented below share a single source sample, sequenced in a study of blood T cell repertoires in COVID-19. TCRdb's table, derived via immunoSEQ multiplex PCR, lists solely in-frame clones and lacks some. This sample has about 160,000 clones, with roughly 85% found just once. The sample taken for sequencing was peripheral blood. The receptor source for this set is a human donor with acute or convalescent COVID-19. The donor label of this sample is uncertain.

V usage is TRBV13 and J usage is TRBJ1-1; 9 nucleotides line up with TRBD1. With V trimmed by 3 bases and J by 0 bases, 5 bases remained unmatched. Germline V gives CDR1 PRHDT, CDR2 FYEKMQ (reference sequence). The CDR3 consists of 16 residues. This CDR3 is CASSFVGQGMNTEAFF. CDR3 DNA: TGTGCCAGCAGCTTCGTCGGACAGGGGATGAACACTGAAGCTTTCTTT. The full variable domain, in which reference TRBV13 and TRBJ1-1 provide the parts outside the CDR3, is AAGVIQSPRHLIKEKRETATLKCYPIPRHDTVYWYQQGPGQDPQFLISFYEKMQSDKGSIPDRFSAQQFSDYHSELNMSSLELGDSALYFCASSFVGQGMNTEAFFGQGTRLTVV.

This sequence joins TRBV27 and TRBJ1-5; a possible D gene is TRBD1 (6 bases). The V gene's germline CDR1 is MNHEY and CDR2 SMNVEV (reference sequence). The V end lost 5 bases, the J end lost 4 bases, and 15 bases lay between the germline ends. The CDR3 totals 15 residues. CDR3 nucleotide sequence: TGTGCCAGCAGTACAGGACAGCAATTAAATCAGCCCCAGCATTTT. This codes for CASSTGQQLNQPQHF.

In regard to this clone: Other DNA sequences within the sample encode an identical CDR3. This chain joins TRBV6-5 and TRBJ2-7, with D maybe TRBD1 (6 bases). The CDR3 consists of 11 residues. Trimming left V 6 bases short and J 4 bases short, with 7 bases between. Germline CDR1 and CDR2: MNHEY and SVGAGI. The CDR3 DNA reads as TGTGCCAGCAGCACAGGGTACGAGCAGTACTTC. This codes for CASSTGYEQYF.

The CDR3 protein is CASSLLDRGHRGYTF. The CDR3 nucleotides read TGTGCCAGCTCACTTCTGGACAGGGGGCATAGGGGCTACACCTTC. The V gene is TRBV18, the J gene TRBJ1-2, with 11 bases fitting TRBD1. V lost 4 bases, J lost 8 bases, and 9 bases stayed unmatched. The CDR3 extends over 15 amino acids. The V gene's germline CDR1 is KGHSH and CDR2 LQKENI.

The CDR3 sequence is CASRDTGLLFNQPQHF. The CDR3 DNA follows: TGTGCCAGCAGGGACACGGGCCTCCTCTTCAATCAGCCCCAGCATTTT. The chain has TRBV6-6 and TRBJ1-5; D possibly corresponds to TRBD1 (5 bases). This CDR3 spans 16 amino acids. Germline V lookup: CDR1 MNHNY, CDR2 SVGAGI (reference sequence). V lost 6 bases to trimming and J lost 3 bases, with 18 bases between them.

This chain joins TRBV6-2 or TRBV6-3 and TRBJ2-3, with TRBD1 as a possible D gene (5 bases). V shed 2 bases and J shed 2 bases, with 20 bases lying between them. Germline V gives CDR1 MNHEY, CDR2 SVGEGT. The CDR3 has 18 residues. This chain's CDR3 is CASSYPTTITGPTDTQYF. The CDR3 bases are TGTGCCAGCAGTTACCCTACTACAATCACAGGTCCCACAGATACGCAGTATTTT.

The chain couples TRBV4-3 to TRBJ1-2, with 8 bases identical to TRBD1. This CDR3 has 16 residues. Germline CDR1 LGHNA, CDR2 YSLEER. V was clipped by 0 bases and J by 4 bases; unmatched bases: 7. The CDR3 protein is CASSQDSGGRSYGYTF. CDR3 nucleotide sequence: TGCGCCAGCAGCCAAGATTCAGGGGGCCGAAGCTATGGCTACACCTTC.

The chain recombines TRBV27 with TRBJ2-1, with 9 bases fitting TRBD1. This CDR3 contains 17 residues. With V trimmed by 2 bases and J by 7 bases, 12 bases remained unmatched. The germline gives CDR1 MNHEY, CDR2 SMNVEV (reference sequence). The CDR3 region has the DNA TGTGCCAGCAGTTTACCGCACAGGGGGCGCGGTGAAAATGAGCAGTTCTTC. Its protein is CASSLPHRGRGENEQFF.

The V and J genes are TRBV19 and TRBJ1-4; D may be TRBD1 (5 bases). The germline V gene encodes CDR1 LNHDA and CDR2 SQIVND (reference sequence). V shed 3 bases and J shed 0 bases, with 8 bases lying between them. The CDR3 sequence is 15 residues long. The CDR3 protein is CASSIGRATNEKLFF. The CDR3 DNA is TGTGCCAGTAGTATTGGCAGGGCAACTAATGAAAAACTGTTTTTT.

The chain uses TRBV7-2 and TRBJ2-4; 7 bases are a match to TRBD1. This CDR3 is 16 amino acids long. Germline lookup yields CDR1 SGHTA and CDR2 FQGNSA. Trimming cost V 1 base and J 0 bases; bases outside gene matches: 3. CDR3 coding DNA: TGTGCCAGCAGCTTAGGGACAGGAATAGCCAAAAACATTCAGTACTTC. It translates to CASSLGTGIAKNIQYF.

The chain joins TRBV7-2 to TRBJ2-7, with D perhaps TRBD1 (5 bases). V was pared by 1 base and J by 4 bases, with 14 bases between. This CDR3 is built from 15 residues. The germline CDR1 and CDR2 sequences are SGHTA and FQGNSA. CDR3 sequence reads: CASSLEVRTTYEQYF. CDR3 coding DNA: TGTGCCAGCAGCTTAGAAGTAAGGACAACGTACGAGCAGTACTTC.

V gene TRBV19 combines with J gene TRBJ2-3, with 13 bases that match TRBD2. V gave up 6 bases and J gave up 3 bases; unmatched junction bases: 3. There are 15 residues in the CDR3. Germline V lookup: CDR1 LNHDA, CDR2 SQIVND (reference sequence). CDR3 DNA sequence: TGTGCCAGTAGCAAACTAGCGGGGGGGACAGATACGCAGTATTTT. Amino acid sequence: CASSKLAGGTDTQYF.

This clone has a single count. The rearrangement links TRBV7-2 to TRBJ2-1; weak D call: TRBD2 (7 bases). From germline, CDR1 is SGHTA and CDR2 FQGNSA. Deletions cut 2 bases from V and 4 bases from J, with 21 bases between. The CDR3 length is 18 residues. CDR3 bases: TGTGCCAGCAGCTTACAACCCCCTTTGAGGGGGGGGTACAATGAGCAGTTCTTC. Its protein is CASSLQPPLRGGYNEQFF.

The rearrangement uses TRBV11-2 and TRBJ2-2; no reliable D call. The germline V gene encodes CDR1 SGHAT and CDR2 FQNNGV. The CDR3 loop spans 13 amino acids. Trimming stripped 2 bases from V and 8 bases from J, with 9 bases between. CDR3 coding DNA: TGTGCCAGCAGCTTAACAGAATTAGGGGAGCTGTTTTTT. Translating it yields CASSLTELGELFF.

The chain couples TRBV9 to TRBJ1-2, with D possibly being TRBD1 (5 bases). The V gene lost 4 bases and the J gene lost 2 bases, with 15 bases spanning the gap. Germline CDR1 SGDLS, CDR2 YYNGEE. The CDR3 is 15 amino acids. The CDR3 protein is CASSRARVENYGYTF. CDR3 coding DNA: TGTGCCAGCAGCCGGGCCAGGGTGGAGAACTATGGCTACACCTTC.

The CDR3 region is CASSPRDSGYTF. The DNA of the CDR3 is TGTGCCAGCTCACCACGGGACAGTGGCTACACCTTC. The chain uses TRBV18 and TRBJ1-2; TRBD1 matches at 7 bases. J lost 7 bases, V lost 1 base, and 0 bases had no gene match. Germline CDR1 KGHSH, CDR2 LQKENI. The CDR3 totals 12 residues.

The gene calls are TRBV7-6 and TRBJ1-3; no clear D gene. V was pared by 5 bases and J by 0 bases, with 8 bases between. The CDR3 has 14 residues. Germline loops: CDR1 SGHVS, CDR2 FNYEAQ. CDR3 DNA sequence: TGTGCCAGCAGCCGAGGAGACTCTGGAAACACCATATATTTT. Translating it yields CASSRGDSGNTIYF. The full variable domain, rest sourced from reference TRBV7-6 and TRBJ1-3, is GAGVSQSPRYKVTKRGQDVALRCDPISGHVSLYWYRQALGQGPEFLTYFNYEAQQDKSGLPNDRFSAERPEGSISTLTIQRTEQRDSAMYRCASSRGDSGNTIYFGEGSWLTVV.

The chain combines TRBV7-9 with TRBJ1-2, with D perhaps TRBD1 (5 bases). Germline V gene lookup returns CDR1 SEHNR and CDR2 FQNEAQ (reference sequence). The CDR3 sequence is 15 residues long. Trimming shortened V by 6 bases and J by 10 bases, and 24 bases separated the two germline ends. The DNA for the CDR3 is TGTGCCAGCAGACCAAAACAGGAACTACTAAGTCACTACACCTTC. It encodes CASRPKQELLSHYTF.

The V call is TRBV7-9, the J call TRBJ1-1; D not certain. Trimming took 5 bases from V and 1 from J, leaving 11 bases between them. Germline V gene lookup returns CDR1 SEHNR and CDR2 FQNEAQ (reference sequence). This CDR3 has 14 residues. The CDR3 region is CASSQTTANTEAFF. CDR3 bases: TGTGCCAGCAGCCAGACTACAGCGAACACTGAAGCTTTCTTT.